The present entry profiles one TCR beta chain with its context. The target of this receptor is not known. There are no base qualities to consult, and no much larger clone falls within one base. The germline V gene provides CDR1 SGHTA and CDR2 FQGTGA. V is clipped by 5 bases and J by 1 base, and the sequence between their germline boundaries is 9 bases long. From the cysteine up to the phenylalanine, the CDR3 has a length of 13 residues. Only the CDR3 part of the read is kept: 39 bases, read in frame from the first base. TCR CDR3 regions were amplified from genomic DNA by multiplex PCR using the deep immunoSEQ assay. Genomic DNA extracted from each cell subset was distributed evenly over all wells of several immunoSEQ 96-well plates, and each plate served as one replicate. For unsorted PBMC, approximately 0.3 ug of genomic DNA, equivalent to approximately 28,000 T cell genomes, went into each replicate PCR. Unsorted PBMC genomic DNA was sequenced across ten immunoSEQ deep assay plates. Purified libraries were quantified with a Qubit 3.0 fluorometer, sized on a Bioanalyzer 2100, and re-quantified with the KAPA Library Quantification kit. Every immunoSEQ 96-well plate was sequenced on a separate single-read 150-cycle Illumina NextSeq 550 flow cell. Concerning the study's data processing: Because the immunoSEQ output included only junctional sequences and no quality scores, the filtering could not be the same as the filtering used for full-length reads. To assign V/J genes and CDR3, sequences were annotated using PyIR, a Python wrapper for IgBLAST v1.9, with IMGT germline references. Any read was removed if the V/J assignment was weak (E-value above 1e-6), the CDR3 was missing, or the read contained stop codons, out-of-frame junctions, or ambiguous translated residues. A V3J clonotype was defined by an identical inferred V gene, J gene, and CDR3 amino acid sequence. Percentage overlap between repertoires was calculated by dividing the number of shared unique clonotypes by the size of the smaller repertoire. Richness of each repertoire was evaluated using RTK rarefaction, the Chao1 estimator, and Recon v2.1 estimates of unobserved clonotypes. Not all clones reach the TCRdb copy of this immuneACCESS table, which keeps in-frame sequences only. Checked studies attribute under half of the gap to unresolved V genes and leave the rest unexplained. V and J calls and clone size are copied from that table; D and trimming were computed from the DNA. In this sample the table shows around 450,000 clones, about 76% of which occur a single time. The ten top clones hold over 10% of the sample.

The donors were healthy, HIV-negative adults who had no recently reported acute infections or vaccinations. Every donor was a Caucasian adult residing in Nashville, Tennessee, USA. In the unsorted samples, 85 million to 100 million PBMCs were counted, and genomic DNA was extracted using the QIAamp DNA Blood Mini kit. After blood collection by leukapheresis, PBMCs were isolated using Ficoll-Histopaque density gradient centrifugation and then cryopreserved in the vapor phase of liquid nitrogen. These data originate in a study of shared clonotypes between healthy human individuals (dated by TCRdb to about 2020). Notes on the research overall: The cohort comprised two women and three men aged 18 to 49 years. To increase sequencing depth and limit assay-specific biases, TCR repertoire library preparation and sequencing were carried out by different laboratories using diverse techniques. The study deeply sequenced blood TCR repertoires of five healthy adults to estimate repertoire size and the extent of clonotype sharing between individuals. Each donor's leukapheresis produced roughly between roughly 0.85 and 10 billion PBMCs. Here is what the overall study found, with its caveats: Sampling was limited to blood, and TCR repertoires in tissue likely differ from TCR repertoires in blood. Pairwise subsampling led to the expectation that sequencing depth would affect the degree of clonotype sharing among donors. Because the study included only a small number of donors, the genetic and exposure-history diversity represented was limited.

Recombination linked TRBV7-3 to TRBJ2-7; the D segment cannot be called with confidence. Sequenced: PBMCs. This receptor was identified in a woman between 40 and 55 years old in good health. Some clones in this sample may be carry-over from other donors' samples. The CDR3 amino acid sequence is: CASSPGGSYEQYF. The DNA sequence reads TGTGCCAGCAGCCCGGGCGGTTCCTACGAGCAGTACTTC.